A single sample gave rise to the 20 T cell receptor beta chains below, sequenced in a study of STAT3 mutations in large granular lymphocyte leukemia. Overall study results and limits: Every T-LGLL patient had at least one immunodominant TCRbeta clonotype.

No antigen has been identified for these receptors. Measured with immunoSEQ multiplex PCR; TCRdb has only the in-frame clones, and not every one. The sample has tens of thousands of clones, about 74% seen once. Sequenced input: peripheral blood mononuclear cells. These receptors came from a woman between 50 and 59 years old with T-cell large granular lymphocyte leukemia. Some clones in this sample may be carry-over from other donors' samples.

The rearrangement uses TRBV30 and TRBJ2-2, with D possibly matching TRBD2 (10 bases). The CDR3 length is 19 residues. The V end lost 3 bases, the J end lost 1 base, and 24 bases lay between the germline ends. Germline CDR1 reads GTSNPN; CDR2 reads SVGIG (reference sequence). Here the CDR3 DNA reads TGTGCCTGGAGCTATAGGGACAGGGCTAGCGGGAGGAACACCGGGGAGCTGTTTTTT. Amino acids: CAWSYRDRASGRNTGELFF.

The V and J genes are TRBV18 and TRBJ1-1, with 9 bases aligning to TRBD1. Per germline, CDR1 KGHSH and CDR2 LQKENI. The CDR3 has 14 amino acids. Germline trimming cut 2 bases from V and 6 bases from J; bases unmatched to any gene: 4. The CDR3 DNA reads as TGTGCCAGCTCACCAGGACAGGGGAATCCTGAAGCTTTCTTT. It yields the protein CASSPGQGNPEAFF.

The chain couples TRBV4-3 to TRBJ2-7; 10 nucleotides agree with TRBD1. V was clipped by 4 bases and J by 6 bases; unmatched bases: 3. The CDR3 has 13 residues. Germline V lookup: CDR1 LGHNA, CDR2 YSLEER. The CDR3: CASSPTGGREQYF. The CDR3 DNA is TGCGCCAGCAGCCCGACAGGGGGCCGCGAGCAGTACTTC.

This clone was seen more than once but under ten times. This chain uses TRBV27 with TRBJ2-7; D is perhaps TRBD1 or TRBD2 (5 bases each). This CDR3 comprises 15 residues. V was cut by 10 bases and J by 0 bases, with 19 bases left in between. Germline V gives CDR1 MNHEY, CDR2 SMNVEV (reference sequence). In DNA form, the CDR3 reads TGTGCCACCAAGAAAGGGACCCCGAGCTCCTACGAGCAGTACTTC. Amino acids: CATKKGTPSSYEQYF.

The chain joins TRBV5-1 to TRBJ2-1; D gene ambiguous. V was shortened by 0 bases and J by 2 bases, with 12 bases between the two germline ends. Germline V gene lookup returns CDR1 SGHRS and CDR2 YFSETQ. CDR3 size: 16 residues. Here the CDR3 reads CASSLVGQVTYNEQFF. In DNA, the CDR3 is TGCGCCAGCAGCTTGGTTGGGCAGGTCACCTACAATGAGCAGTTCTTC.

In the case of this clone: One end of the junction is discordant with germline, which a read error may explain. V and J are TRBV7-9 and TRBJ2-7; no clear D. The CDR3 runs 19 residues. From germline, CDR1 is SEHNR and CDR2 FQNEAQ (reference sequence). The CDR3 sequence is CASSLAIISRAGPSDEQYF. CDR3 nucleotides: TGTGCCAGCAGCTTAGCTATTATTTCACGCGCAGGACCCTCCGACGAGCAGTACTTC.

In DNA form, the CDR3 reads TGTGCCAGCTCACCACCGGGAGTACCATCCTACGAGCAGTACTTC. Amino acids: CASSPPGVPSYEQYF. This chain connects TRBV18 to TRBJ2-7; D perhaps matches TRBD2 (5 bases). Trimming took off 0 bases at V and 1 base at J, with 10 bases between the two ends. The CDR3 contains 15 residues. The germline gives CDR1 KGHSH, CDR2 LQKENI.

The CDR3 nucleotides read TGTGCCAGCAGCTTGGGGACTAGCGGGAGAACCGGGGAGCTGTTTTTT. It yields the protein CASSLGTSGRTGELFF. The genes are TRBV7-9 and TRBJ2-2, with 14 positions matching TRBD2. Germline V lookup: CDR1 SEHNR, CDR2 FQNEAQ (reference sequence). CDR3 size: 16 residues. Unmatched junction bases numbered 2, after V lost 3 bases and J lost 5 bases.

This clone has a single count. J is TRBJ1-3 and V is TRBV12-5; perhaps TRBD1 as D (6 bases). With 6 bases removed from V and 5 bases from J, the gap between germline ends came to 14 bases. Germline values: CDR1 LGHNT, CDR2 FRNRAP. This CDR3 comprises 14 residues. The CDR3 DNA reads TGTGCTAGTGGCGTCGGGGGGGCAAGAAACACCATATATTTT. Translating gives CASGVGGARNTIYF.

The chain links TRBV4-3 to TRBJ2-7; TRBD2 agrees at 7 bases. The CDR3 spans 16 residues. Germline CDR1 is LGHNA and CDR2 is YSLEER. Trimming at V came to 0 bases and at J to 2 bases, leaving 7 bases not matched to a gene. CDR3: CASSQDPLGTTYEQYF. The DNA for the CDR3 is TGCGCCAGCAGCCAAGATCCCCTCGGGACTACCTACGAGCAGTACTTC.

The V and J genes are TRBV5-8 and TRBJ2-4; D possibly corresponds to TRBD2 (6 bases). Germline V lookup: CDR1 SGHTS, CDR2 YDEGEE. The CDR3 length is 16 residues. V lost 1 base and J 0 bases, leaving 11 bases between the germline ends. The CDR3 bases are TGTGCCAGCAGCTTGTGGCGGGGACTAGCCAAAAACATTCAGTACTTC. Amino acid sequence: CASSLWRGLAKNIQYF.

The rearrangement links TRBV6-5 to TRBJ1-1, with 7 bases matching TRBD1. The CDR3 contains 14 residues. Germline CDR1 is MNHEY and CDR2 is SVGAGI. Unmatched junction bases numbered 5, after V lost 2 bases and J lost 5 bases. CDR3 protein: CASSYEGARTEAFF. CDR3 nucleotides: TGTGCCAGCAGTTACGAGGGGGCGCGGACTGAAGCTTTCTTT.

The V call is TRBV2, the J call TRBJ1-4; a weak D match, TRBD1 (5 bases). CDR3 length: 15 amino acids. The V and J ends lost 4 bases and 10 bases respectively, with 19 bases between them. Germline V gene sequence: CDR1 SNHLY, CDR2 FYNNEI. The CDR3 reads CASSVSWQVQGKLFF. The CDR3 DNA sequence: TGTGCCAGCAGTGTGAGCTGGCAGGTTCAGGGAAAACTGTTTTTT.

V gene TRBV4-1 combines with J gene TRBJ2-3, with TRBD2 matching over 9 bases. Per the germline V gene, CDR1 is MGHRA and CDR2 is YSYEKL. Losses at the gene ends were 4 bases for V and 1 base for J; bases not matched to a gene: 15. This CDR3 comprises 19 residues. Here the CDR3 DNA reads TGCGCCAGCAGCCCGGGTTTTATGCGAGGCGGGAGGGGCACAGATACGCAGTATTTT. As protein: CASSPGFMRGGRGTDTQYF.

V usage is TRBV18 and J usage is TRBJ2-5; 7 bases map to TRBD1. The CDR3 length is 13 residues. From germline, CDR1 is KGHSH and CDR2 LQKENI. The ends lost 3 bases at V and 3 bases at J; junction bases unmatched: 1. The CDR3 is CASSPGQKETQYF. CDR3 DNA: TGTGCCAGCTCACCGGGACAGAAAGAGACCCAGTACTTC.

The rearrangement uses TRBV6-6 and TRBJ2-2; no clear D gene. The germline V gene has CDR1 MNHNY and CDR2 SVGAGI (reference sequence). V shed 7 bases and J shed 5 bases, with 11 bases lying between them. The CDR3 sequence is 13 residues long. Written as DNA, the CDR3 is TGTGCCAGCATCCTAGATGGGACCGGGGAGCTGTTTTTT. This translates into CASILDGTGELFF.

There are a few counts of this clone. The gene calls are TRBV28 and TRBJ1-2, with TRBD1 matching 7 bases. The germline V gene has CDR1 MDHEN and CDR2 SYDVKM. The CDR3 totals 12 residues. Unmatched junction bases numbered 1, after V lost 5 bases and J lost 4 bases. The DNA of the CDR3 is TGTGCCAGCAGTGGGACAGTCTATGGCTACACCTTC. Translation: CASSGTVYGYTF.

This chain connects TRBV27 to TRBJ1-1, with TRBD1 matching 10 bases. Per germline, CDR1 MNHEY and CDR2 SMNVEV (reference sequence). V dropped 5 bases and J dropped 3; count of bases not matched to a gene: 6. CDR3 length: 15 residues. CDR3 sequence (DNA): TGTGCCAGCAGTGAAGGGACAGGGGAGGACACTGAAGCTTTCTTT. It translates to CASSEGTGEDTEAFF.

The chain uses TRBV23-1 and TRBJ1-2, with D perhaps matching TRBD1 (5 bases). TRBV23-1 is an open reading frame, and its role is uncertain. The CDR3 sequence is 14 residues long. V lost 6 bases to trimming and J lost 8 bases, with 19 bases between them. CDR3 coding DNA: TGCGCCAGCAGCCCGGCGGGCAGGGCGGGGGGCTACACCTTC. Protein: CASSPAGRAGGYTF.

V and J are TRBV5-8 and TRBJ2-1, with no clear D. Germline CDR1 is SGHTS and CDR2 is YDEGEE. The CDR3 is 11 residues long. V was trimmed by 7 bases and J by 5 bases, leaving 7 bases between them. This CDR3 reads CASQLHNEQFF. CDR3 DNA: TGTGCCAGCCAACTACACAATGAGCAGTTCTTC.